This record covers a single T cell receptor beta chain. From germline, CDR1 is SGHDT and CDR2 YYEEEE. The CDR3 spans 15 residues. V was shortened by 6 bases and J by 5 bases, with 20 bases between the two germline ends. The data were obtained in a study of T cell responses to AZD1222 COVID-19 vaccine. Some clones are missing from TCRdb's copy, which holds only in-frame ones; the method was immunoSEQ multiplex PCR. The sample contains around 100,000 clones, 87% of which appear only once. The receptor comes from an adult in good health. This specimen was peripheral blood, taken on day 0 of AZD1222 vaccination. The chain carries TRBV5-6 and TRBJ1-1, with D perhaps matching TRBD1 (6 bases). DNA for the CDR3: TGTGCCAGCACCCTCCGGGACACCTCGGGGACTGAAGCTTTCTTT. Encoded protein: CASTLRDTSGTEAFF.